This TCR beta chain was sequenced during a study of blood T cell repertoires in COVID-19. Study-level background: Acute-phase and convalescent COVID-19 samples originated in the United States, Italy and Spain. Sources were T cells, B-cell-depleted T cells, or PBMCs; the material itself was cDNA or gDNA.

Data came from immunoSEQ multiplex PCR; TCRdb stores just in-frame clones and leaves some out. The sample shows 90,000 to 140,000 clones, about 75% of them seen only once. The V and J ends lost 1 base and 3 bases, in that order; junction bases with no gene match: 2. The CDR3 loop spans 14 amino acids. In germline, CDR1 is MDHEN, CDR2 SYDVKM. Sequencing input: peripheral blood. The J gene is TRBJ1-2, the V gene TRBV28, with TRBD1 matching 7 bases. This sequence originates from a woman in her sixties or seventies with acute or convalescent COVID-19. The CDR3 region has the DNA TGTGCCAGCAGTTTATTGGGGACAGACTATGGCTACACCTTC. Translated, it gives CASSLLGTDYGYTF.